These 3 T cell receptor beta chains were all obtained from the same sample, sequenced in a study of CD8 T cells in Susac syndrome. Random hexamers served to reverse transcribe roughly 0.45 to 1 ug RNA. One entry per CDR3 protein, called by TCRdb with MiXCR from the immunoSEQ multiplex PCR reads. The table has 180,000 or so distinct CDR3 sequences, about 95% seen once. Sequencing used CD4+ T cells from PBMCs. These receptors were obtained from a human donor in good health.

The chain joins TRBV11-2 to TRBJ2-5, with D uncertain. The CDR3 covers 13 residues. Germline CDR1 SGHAT, CDR2 FQNNGV. Trimming pared 3 bases from V and 4 bases from J, leaving 9 bases between. The CDR3: CASSFSGLETQYF. In DNA form, the CDR3 reads TGTGCCAGCAGCTTTTCTGGTTTAGAGACCCAGTACTTC.

The rearrangement joins TRBV7-2 to TRBJ2-3; D is possibly TRBD2 (6 bases). Germline CDR1 and CDR2: SGHTA and FQGNSA. CDR3 length: 14 amino acids. The germline V and J ends were trimmed by 4 bases and 7 bases, with 15 bases remaining between them. CDR3 protein: CASSSGTPPYTQYF. As DNA, the CDR3 is TGTGCCAGCAGCTCCGGGACTCCCCCCTATACGCAGTATTTT. Full variable domain (remainder filled in from reference TRBV7-2 and TRBJ2-3): GAGVSQSPSNKVTEKGKDVELRCDPISGHTALYWYRQSLGQGLEFLIYFQGNSAPDKSGLPSDRFSAERTGGSVSTLTIQRTQQEDSAVYLCASSSGTPPYTQYFGPGTRLTVL.

The CDR3 region is CATRGGPRDTQYF. The CDR3 region has the DNA TGTGCCACCAGAGGGGGGCCCAGAGATACGCAGTATTTT. The chain has TRBV12-3 or TRBV12-4 and TRBJ2-3; the D gene could be TRBD1 or TRBD2 (6 bases each). V shed 10 bases and J shed 5 bases, with 16 bases lying between them. The CDR3 extends over 13 amino acids.